These 14 T cell receptor beta chains came from one sample sequenced in a study of T-cell memory formation after mild COVID-19. TCRdb re-analysed the 5' RACE reads in MiXCR, keeping a single row per CDR3 protein. Of about 430,000 distinct CDR3 sequences in the sample, around 24% were seen once. Sequenced: PBMCs or a T cell subset sorted from them (not recorded which). Receptors originate from an adult woman who had mild COVID-19 (a few samples of this study predate the infection). Cell type and time point are not known.

V and J are TRBV2 and TRBJ1-2, with D hard to call. CDR3 size: 16 residues. The V and J ends lost 3 bases and 2 bases respectively, with 16 bases between them. CDR1 SNHLY and CDR2 FYNNEI come from the germline V gene. The CDR3 spells CASSDSRIGFNYGYTF. CDR3 sequence (DNA): TGTGCCAGCAGTGACTCACGGATCGGATTCAACTATGGCTACACCTTC.

This clonotype has more than one count but fewer than ten. The chain has TRBV7-2 and TRBJ2-1; D possibly corresponds to TRBD2 (6 bases). With 7 bases removed from V and 5 bases from J, the gap between germline ends came to 9 bases. CDR3 length: 12 amino acids. Germline-derived CDR1 and CDR2 are SGHTA and FQGNSA. The CDR3 sequence: CASKGLHNEQFF. CDR3 sequence (DNA): TGTGCCAGCAAGGGACTCCACAATGAGCAGTTCTTC.

The sample holds a few counts of this clonotype. V is TRBV6-5 and J is TRBJ2-5; no firm D call. Germline assignment: CDR1 MNHEY and CDR2 SVGAGI. V dropped 5 bases and J dropped 3 bases, with 16 bases sitting between them. The CDR3 length is 15 residues. In DNA, the CDR3 is TGTGCCAGCAGTAGAGACCTGGTTTTAAAAGAGACCCAGTACTTC. This gives the protein CASSRDLVLKETQYF.

This clonotype occurred a few times. The chain combines TRBV9 with TRBJ2-3; D call uncertain. Trimming stripped 7 bases from V and 1 base from J, with 13 bases between. The germline CDR1 and CDR2 sequences are SGDLS and YYNGEE. The CDR3 runs 14 residues. The CDR3 protein is CASSDHSGTDTQYF. In DNA form, the CDR3 reads TGTGCCAGCTCCGACCATTCGGGCACAGATACGCAGTATTTT.

The chain joins TRBV7-6 to TRBJ2-7, with D tentatively TRBD1 or TRBD2 (6 bases each). Germline CDR1 is SGHVS and CDR2 is FNYEAQ. The ends were cut back, 1 base at V and 3 bases at J, with 10 bases in the middle. CDR3 length equals 14 residues. CDR3 sequence (DNA): TGTGCCAGCAGCTTAGAAGGGGGACTCTACGAGCAGTACTTC. Translated, it gives CASSLEGGLYEQYF.

This clonotype appeared a single time. The V call is TRBV24-1, the J call TRBJ1-1; 10 nucleotides line up with TRBD1. V trimming: 3 bases; J trimming: 3 bases; junction bases outside the gene matches: 3. Per germline, CDR1 KGHDR and CDR2 SFDVKD. CDR3 size: 15 residues. CDR3 protein: CATSDAGQGDTEAFF. The CDR3 DNA sequence: TGTGCCACCAGTGATGCCGGACAGGGGGACACTGAAGCTTTCTTT.

This clonotype was seen a few times. The V call is TRBV3-1, the J call TRBJ2-1; D is undetermined. Trimming shortened V by 3 bases and J by 0 bases, and 12 bases separated the two germline ends. The CDR3 has 16 residues. CDR1 and CDR2 (germline): LGHDT, YNNKEL (reference sequence). In nucleotides, the CDR3 is TGTGCCAGCAGCCATGCCCAGGAAAGCTCCTACAATGAGCAGTTCTTC. It codes for CASSHAQESSYNEQFF.

This clonotype was observed a few times. The chain combines TRBV4-3 with TRBJ2-6; unclear D gene. This CDR3 has 16 residues. Per germline, CDR1 LGHNA and CDR2 YSLEER. Between the trimmed V and J ends, which lost 3 bases and 0 bases, there was a span of 9 bases. This CDR3 is CASSQDVASGANVLTF. Here the CDR3 DNA reads TGCGCCAGCAGCCAGGACGTAGCCTCTGGGGCCAACGTCCTGACTTTC.

The rearrangement uses TRBV24-1 and TRBJ2-1, with D possibly TRBD1 on 6 matching bases. The germline CDR1 and CDR2 sequences are KGHDR and SFDVKD. The CDR3 is 15 residues long. V dropped 8 bases and J dropped 6 bases, with 19 bases sitting between them. CDR3 bases: TGTGCCACCAAGGCAGGGGCGCTCTGGAGCAATGAGCAGTTCTTC. Translating gives CATKAGALWSNEQFF.

This chain links TRBV7-9 with TRBJ2-7, with a tentative D call TRBD1 (6 bases). The CDR3 is made up of 13 amino acids. The V gene lost 3 bases and the J gene lost 5 bases, with 11 bases spanning the gap. Germline V gives CDR1 SEHNR, CDR2 FQNEAQ (reference sequence). CDR3 amino acids: CASSFQQGDEQYF. DNA for the CDR3: TGTGCCAGCAGCTTTCAACAGGGCGACGAGCAGTACTTC.

The J gene is TRBJ1-1, the V gene TRBV7-2; TRBD1 might be the D (5 bases). Trimming stripped 5 bases from V and 2 bases from J, with 15 bases between. This CDR3 region has 15 residues. Per the germline V gene, CDR1 is SGHTA and CDR2 is FQGNSA. The chain's CDR3 is CASSQGAGGNTEAFF. The CDR3 nucleotides are TGTGCCAGCAGCCAGGGAGCCGGGGGAAACACTGAAGCTTTCTTT.

This clonotype was observed a few times. J is TRBJ2-1 and V is TRBV5-1, with a possible D match to TRBD1 (6 bases). Trimming shortened V by 4 bases and J by 4 bases, and 18 bases separated the two germline ends. CDR3 length equals 16 residues. Germline CDR1 is SGHRS and CDR2 is YFSETQ. Written as DNA, the CDR3 is TGCGCCAGCAGCCCTAGGACTTCCGGGACATACAATGAGCAGTTCTTC. Its translation is CASSPRTSGTYNEQFF.

The CDR3 nucleotides are TGTGCCACCAGCAGAGCGGTCTTTGGGGACCACGAGCAGTACTTC. Its protein product is CATSRAVFGDHEQYF. V and J are TRBV15 and TRBJ2-7; the D call may be TRBD1 or TRBD2 (5 bases each). This CDR3 contains 15 residues. Germline V lookup: CDR1 LNHNV, CDR2 YYDKDF (reference sequence). Between the trimmed V and J ends, which lost 1 base and 5 bases, there was a span of 15 bases.

The chain uses TRBV12-3 or TRBV12-4 and TRBJ2-1; D possibly corresponds to TRBD1 (6 bases). Trimming took off 5 bases at V and 8 bases at J, with 10 bases between the two ends. The CDR3 is made up of 12 amino acids. The CDR3, as DNA: TGTGCCAGCAGTCACAGGGTTGATGAGCAGTTCTTC. The encoded protein is CASSHRVDEQFF.